The T cell receptor beta chain described here comes from a study of CXCR3-negative and CXCR3-positive naive CD8 T cells. Looked up from germline, CDR1 is SQVTM and CDR2 is ANQGSEA. The CDR3 runs 16 residues. Overall study results and limits: Naive CXCR3-negative and CXCR3-positive cells had similar TRBV-TRBJ usage; memory differed.

The authors made the TRB cDNA libraries by 5' RACE using UMI labels. Following a re-call of the 5' RACE reads, TCRdb has one entry per CDR3 protein and lacks DNA. The sample totals 92,000 or so distinct CDR3 sequences. On this clonotype: Its antigen is as yet unknown.

Specimen: naive CXCR3- CD8+ T cells from blood. The subset denotes: CD45RO-CCR7+CD27+CD95- naive CD8+ T cells lacking CXCR3 (TNR3-). The TCR was taken from a human donor in good health. Some clones in this sample may be carry-over from other donors' samples. The gene calls are TRBV29-1 and TRBJ2-3; absent DNA, TCRdb's TRBD2 call cannot be checked. The CDR3 region is CSVEVPSGGNTDTQYF.